The sequence of this TCR beta chain was determined in a study of cytomegalovirus exposure and HLA in healthy donors. The CDR3 runs to 15 residues. Germline V gene sequence: CDR1 SGHNT, CDR2 YYREEE (reference sequence). Unmatched junction bases numbered 7, after V lost 3 bases and J lost 6 bases. PCR used 60 Vbeta primers and 13 Jbeta primers. TCRdb's copy holds only in-frame clones and misses some; the assay was immunoSEQ multiplex PCR. The data show about 140,000 clones, with 80% seen just once and 2% to 2.5% held by the top ten. The sequence derives from a man younger than 40 in good health and CMV-seronegative. This chain uses TRBV5-4 with TRBJ2-2, with 8 bases lining up with TRBD2. The material sequenced was PBMCs. The CDR3 region is CASSSSGWGSGELFF. The CDR3 DNA reads as TGTGCCAGCAGCTCTAGCGGGTGGGGGTCCGGGGAGCTGTTTTTT.